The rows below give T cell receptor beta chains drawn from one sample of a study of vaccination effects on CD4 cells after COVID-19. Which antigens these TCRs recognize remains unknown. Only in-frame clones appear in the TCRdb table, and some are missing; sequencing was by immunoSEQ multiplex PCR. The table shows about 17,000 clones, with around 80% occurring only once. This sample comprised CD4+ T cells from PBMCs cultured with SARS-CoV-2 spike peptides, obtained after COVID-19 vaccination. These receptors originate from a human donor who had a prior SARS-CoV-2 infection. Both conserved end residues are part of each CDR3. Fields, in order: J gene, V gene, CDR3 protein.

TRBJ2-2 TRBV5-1 CASSLGATGTGELFF
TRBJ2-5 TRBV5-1 CASSYNTGGGETQYF